This T cell receptor (beta chain) appears in the sequencing data of a study of blood T cell repertoires in COVID-19. The protocol was immunoSEQ multiplex PCR, while the TCRdb copy is restricted to in-frame clones and leaves out a portion. The table has just over 300,000 clones, roughly 90% seen once; the top ten hold 8.9%. This CDR3 comprises 14 residues. The germline V gene encodes CDR1 MGHDK and CDR2 SYGVNS. V lost 0 bases, J lost 3 bases, and 1 base stayed unmatched. The V call is TRBV25-1, the J call TRBJ1-1; 7 bases align to TRBD1. This clonotype was obtained from a woman aged 18-30 years who had recovered from COVID-19. The source material was PBMCs or T cells enriched from blood (not recorded which). The CDR3: CASSEYTGDTEAFF. The CDR3 region has the DNA TGTGCCAGCAGTGAATACACAGGGGACACTGAAGCTTTCTTT.